This TCR beta chain was captured in a study of cytomegalovirus exposure and HLA in healthy donors. Germline V gene lookup returns CDR1 MDHEN and CDR2 SYDVKM. Trimming removed 1 base at V and 9 bases at J, with 10 bases between. The CDR3 extends over 14 amino acids. Worth noting for this clone: What it recognizes is unknown.

The primer mix had 60 Vbeta and 13 Jbeta primers. The assay was immunoSEQ multiplex PCR, and TCRdb's table has in-frame clones only and misses some. This table has 90,000 to 150,000 clones, roughly 15% appearing once. Findings and caveats of the study: Among TCR beta chains, those listed as cytomegalovirus-associated numbered over 150.

This receptor was taken from a woman in her late teens or twenties in good health and CMV-seronegative. The chain joins TRBV28 to TRBJ1-6; no clear D gene. The sample comprised PBMCs. The CDR3 loop reads CASSLSAGVSPLHF. CDR3 nucleotide sequence: TGTGCCAGCAGTTTATCGGCCGGGGTTTCACCCCTCCACTTT.